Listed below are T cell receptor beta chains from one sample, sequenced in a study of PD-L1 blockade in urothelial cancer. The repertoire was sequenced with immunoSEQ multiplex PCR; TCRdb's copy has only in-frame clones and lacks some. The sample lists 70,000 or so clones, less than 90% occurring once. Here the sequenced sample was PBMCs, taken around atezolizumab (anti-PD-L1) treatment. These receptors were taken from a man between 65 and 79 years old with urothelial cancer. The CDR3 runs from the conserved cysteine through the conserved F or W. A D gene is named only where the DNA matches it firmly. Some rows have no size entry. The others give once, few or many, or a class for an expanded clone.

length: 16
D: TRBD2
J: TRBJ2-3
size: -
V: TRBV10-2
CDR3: CASKATSGGSTDTQYF
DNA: TGCGCCAGCAAAGCCACTAGCGGGGGAAGCACAGATACGCAGTATTTT

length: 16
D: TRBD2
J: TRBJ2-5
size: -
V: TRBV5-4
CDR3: CASSPERLAGKETQYF
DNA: TGTGCCAGCAGCCCCGAGAGACTAGCGGGAAAAGAGACCCAGTACTTC

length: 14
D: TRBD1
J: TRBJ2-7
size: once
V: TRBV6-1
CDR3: CASSRDRVIAEQYF
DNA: TGTGCCAGCAGTCGGGACAGGGTGATCGCCGAGCAGTACTTC

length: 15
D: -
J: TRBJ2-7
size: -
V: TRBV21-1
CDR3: CASSRRGDRMNEQYF
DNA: TGTGCCAGCAGCCGAAGGGGGGACAGGATGAACGAGCAGTACTTC

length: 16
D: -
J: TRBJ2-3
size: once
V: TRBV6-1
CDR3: CASSEALGASTDTQYF
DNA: TGTGCCAGCAGTGAAGCATTGGGGGCTAGCACAGATACGCAGTATTTT

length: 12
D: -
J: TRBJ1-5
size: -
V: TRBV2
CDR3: CASSLGNQPQHF
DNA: TGTGCCAGCAGTTTAGGCAATCAGCCCCAGCATTTT

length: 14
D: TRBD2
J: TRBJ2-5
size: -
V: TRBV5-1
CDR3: CASSWGLARETQYF
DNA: TGCGCCAGCAGCTGGGGACTAGCGCGCGAGACCCAGTACTTC

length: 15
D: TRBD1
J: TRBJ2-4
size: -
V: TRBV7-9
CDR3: CASRTDRGAKNIQYF
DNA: TGTGCCAGCAGGACAGACAGGGGGGCCAAAAACATTCAGTACTTC

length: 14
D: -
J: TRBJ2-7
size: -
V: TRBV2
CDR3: CASSPDGGSYEQYF
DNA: TGTGCCAGCAGCCCTGACGGAGGATCCTACGAGCAGTACTTC

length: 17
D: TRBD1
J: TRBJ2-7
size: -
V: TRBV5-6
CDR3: CASSLGTGGGFPYEQYF
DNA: TGTGCCAGCAGCTTAGGGACAGGGGGGGGATTTCCCTACGAGCAGTACTTC

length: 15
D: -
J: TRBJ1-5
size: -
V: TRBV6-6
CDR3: CASTADGGRNQPQHF
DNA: TGTGCCAGCACCGCCGATGGGGGCAGGAATCAGCCCCAGCATTTT

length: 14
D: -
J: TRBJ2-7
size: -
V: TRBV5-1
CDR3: CASTLGTASYEQYF
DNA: TGCGCCAGCACCCTAGGGACTGCCTCCTACGAGCAGTACTTC

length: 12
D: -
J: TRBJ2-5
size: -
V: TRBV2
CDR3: CASRGLQETQYF
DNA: TGTGCCAGCAGGGGCCTCCAAGAGACCCAGTACTTC

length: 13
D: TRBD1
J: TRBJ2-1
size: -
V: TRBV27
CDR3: CASTGQGMVEQFF
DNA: TGTGCCAGCACCGGACAGGGTATGGTTGAGCAGTTCTTC

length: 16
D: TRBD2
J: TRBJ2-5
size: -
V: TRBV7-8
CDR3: CASSPTAGGGGETQYF
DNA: TGTGCCAGCAGCCCAACCGCGGGGGGCGGGGGGGAGACCCAGTACTTC

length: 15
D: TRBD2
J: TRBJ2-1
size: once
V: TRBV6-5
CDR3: CASRSLAGSYNEQFF
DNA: TGTGCCAGCAGGTCTCTAGCGGGCTCCTACAATGAGCAGTTCTTC

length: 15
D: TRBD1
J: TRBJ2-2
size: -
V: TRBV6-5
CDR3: CASSYRQGVGGELFF
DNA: TGTGCCAGCAGTTACCGGCAGGGGGTCGGCGGGGAGCTGTTTTTT